This is a list of T cell receptor beta chains from one sample in a study of blood T cell repertoires in COVID-19. This table comes from immunoSEQ multiplex PCR, and its TCRdb copy is limited to in-frame clones, with some not included. Of 200,000 to 250,000 clones in the sample, approximately 77% were seen once. Sequenced: peripheral blood. The source of these receptors is a woman older than 75 with acute or convalescent COVID-19. The CDR3 runs from the conserved cysteine through the conserved F or W. D genes are given only for firm matches. The size entry is marked missing in some rows and otherwise reads once, few, many or a size class.

clone_size	cdr3_length	j_call	v_call	d_call	cdr3_nt	cdr3_aa
once	16	TRBJ1-2	TRBV18	.	TGTGCCAGCTCACCACCGGGAGGCGGTCCTCGAGGTGGCTACACCTTC	CASSPPGGGPRGGYTF
.	14	TRBJ1-1	TRBV3-1/TRBV3-2	.	TGTGCCAGCAGGCGGGGGACCAGGGCAATTGAAGCTTTCTTT	CASRRGTRAIEAFF
.	14	TRBJ2-1	TRBV18	.	TGTGCCAGCTCACCACCGGCAGGGGCCGATGAGCAGTTCTTC	CASSPPAGADEQFF
.	14	TRBJ2-4	TRBV30	.	TGTGCCTGGAGCCGGGGGAGCGCCAAAAACATTCAGTACTTC	CAWSRGSAKNIQYF
.	15	TRBJ1-1	TRBV2	.	TGTGCCAGCAGTGAATCGGGGGATTTTGGCACTGAAGCTTTCTTT	CASSESGDFGTEAFF
.	15	TRBJ2-3	TRBV7-8	TRBD2	TGTGCCAGCAGCGGACTAGCGGGGTGGACGGATACGCAGTATTTT	CASSGLAGWTDTQYF
.	17	TRBJ1-6	TRBV27	.	TGTGCCAGCAGTTTATCGGGGGCCCTGGGCAATAATTCACCCCTCCACTTT	CASSLSGALGNNSPLHF
.	12	TRBJ1-3	TRBV3-1/TRBV3-2	.	TGTGCCAGCAGCCAAGACGTTAACACCATATATTTT	CASSQDVNTIYF
.	13	TRBJ1-1	TRBV5-1	TRBD1	TGCGCCAGCATCGGACAGGGCGGCACTGAAGCTTTCTTT	CASIGQGGTEAFF
.	17	TRBJ1-2	TRBV6-2/TRBV6-3	.	TGTGCCAGCAGTTACTCTAGACTAGAGCCCGCTAACTATGGCTACACCTTC	CASSYSRLEPANYGYTF
.	13	TRBJ2-2	TRBV3-1/TRBV3-2	TRBD2	TGTGCCAGCAGCGGACTAGTCTCCGGGGAGCTGTTTTTT	CASSGLVSGELFF